This T cell receptor (beta chain) is drawn from a study of blood T cell repertoires in COVID-19 (dated by TCRdb to about 2020). Describing the broader study: Collaborator samples came from the United States, Italy and Spain and covered acute and convalescent phases of COVID-19. The prospective study material was composed of cDNA or gDNA derived from T cells, B-cell-depleted T cells, or PBMCs. Deeply sampled blood TCRbeta repertoires from subjects exposed to, actively infected with, or recovered from COVID-19 were included in the dataset. The repertoires were released in a freely available public database intended as a resource for research on the immune response to SARS-CoV-2. The samples were drawn from two sources: the first 160 participants of the ongoing ImmuneRACE study, and about 1,300 subjects contributed by 6 global collaborators. Sample metadata almost always included a de-identified subject ID, COVID-19 status, age in years and sex. Where available, HLA class I and class II types were obtained from metadata supplied by the sample provider rather than from assay-based typing. The paper's findings and limits, for the study overall: The amount of clinical and demographic metadata varied by source and participant and was provided uncurated.

TCRbeta CDR3 regions were amplified from genomic DNA by means of the immunoSEQ Assay, a bias-controlled multiplex PCR. On the authors' methods: Within the assay, amplification of reference gene primers was used to estimate how many nucleated cells each sample contained. To quantify the absolute abundance of each unique TCRbeta CDR3 rearrangement, sequence reads were collapsed and filtered. Productive Simpson clonality was computed per sample as the square root of Simpson's diversity index over productive rearrangements. This is the immuneACCESS table as TCRdb keeps it, with only in-frame sequences that have V and J called. A part of the clones is gone; compared with another copy, unresolved V genes explain less than half, and the rest is unexplained. V and J calls and clone size are those listed in that table; D and trimming were worked out from the DNA. The sample yields 150,000 to 200,000 clones; about 85% were counted once. Approximately 0.99% of the sample is held by the ten biggest clonotypes.

This clone was seen only once. The antigen it binds to is not known. One base away there is no much larger clone; base qualities are not given. In Seattle, one collaborating source enrolled patients while the infection was active and tracked those patients longitudinally over the course of disease. The collaborating institutions used their own protocols to collect whole blood in K2EDTA tubes. For TCRbeta analysis, collaborator samples were shipped as frozen whole blood, as isolated PBMCs, or as DNA extracted from either sample type. The CDR3 runs 14 residues from the cysteine to the phenylalanine. Just the 42-base CDR3 DNA is kept, in frame starting at base 1. As encoded in the germline V gene, CDR1 is SNHLY while CDR2 is FYNNEI. For this chain, trimming is 4 bases at the V end and 5 bases at the J end, and the number of junction bases without a gene match is 5.

The sequence derives from a man aged 55 to 69 with COVID-19, enrolled during active disease. The sequence joins TRBV2 to TRBJ1-1; TRBD1 matches 9 bases in the middle. The sample comprised peripheral blood. Here the CDR3 is given as CASSGGQGRTEAFF. The sequenced DNA: TGTGCCAGCAGTGGGGGACAGGGCAGAACTGAAGCTTTCTTT. Extended through the reference TRBV2 and TRBJ1-1 proteins, this CDR3 yields the full variable domain: EPEVTQTPSHQVTQMGQEVILRCVPISNHLYFYWYRQILGQKVEFLVSFYNNEISEKSEIFDDQFSVERPDGSNFTLKIRSTKLEDSAMYFCASSGGQGRTEAFFGQGTRLTVV.